This entry concerns a single T cell receptor beta chain. Per the authors' pipeline: Amplification from reference gene primers served as the basis for estimated nucleated cell counts. Assay: immunoSEQ multiplex PCR; the TCRdb copy retains only in-frame clones and omits some. That table is the source of V, J and clone size, and D and trimming were worked out from the DNA. The sample lists about 180,000 clones; about 80% were seen once. This sample was included in a study of blood T cell repertoires in COVID-19. V lost 2 bases and J lost 2, with 11 bases in between. CDR1 SGHTS and CDR2 YDEGEE come from the germline V gene. The CDR3 runs to 14 residues.

This TCR came from a man between 60 and 70 years old who had been exposed to COVID-19. V and J are TRBV5-8 and TRBJ2-7, with unresolved D. The sample consisted of PBMCs or T cells enriched from blood (not recorded which). CDR3 protein: CASSLGHRTYEQYF. In DNA, the CDR3 is TGTGCCAGCAGCTTAGGTCACAGAACCTACGAGCAGTACTTC.